This T cell receptor beta chain is drawn from a study of control samples from healthy donors and cancer patients. Germline V gene sequence: CDR1 SGHAT, CDR2 FQNNGV. The CDR3 is 17 amino acids. V shed 4 bases and J 0 bases; nucleotides not matched to a gene: 9. Sequencing used immunoSEQ multiplex PCR; TCRdb keeps in-frame clones, though not all of them. Altogether roughly 100,000 clones are present, just under 95% being singletons, with the ten largest covering about 3%. Material for sequencing was blood. This sequence was found in a human donor in good health. The donor label of this sample is uncertain. The V call is TRBV11-2, the J call TRBJ1-1; 9 positions match TRBD1. CDR3 in amino acids: CASSSLQGARMNTEAFF. The CDR3 bases are TGTGCCAGCAGCTCGTTACAGGGGGCCCGGATGAACACTGAAGCTTTCTTT. The entire variable domain, with the rest obtained from reference TRBV11-2 and TRBJ1-1, is as follows: EAGVAQSPRYKIIEKRQSVAFWCNPISGHATLYWYQQILGQGPKLLIQFQNNGVVDDSQLPKDRFSAERLKGVDSTLKIQPAKLEDSAVYLCASSSLQGARMNTEAFFGQGTRLTVV.